This record looks at one T cell receptor beta chain sequence and its context. The target antigen is unknown. This sample was taken from a study of shared clonotypes between healthy human individuals. Across the study: Donor ages ranged 18 to 49 years: a couple of women, a few men. Points from the study as a whole: Relative to clonotypes present in all four donors, those not shared had lower generation probabilities. In the sorted subsets, rarefaction showed sequencing was incomplete despite large depth.

TCRdb keeps only in-frame clones here, not all; method: immunoSEQ multiplex PCR. The sample includes 2 million to 2.5 million clones, approximately 94% of them seen just once. CDR3 size: 15 residues. V lost 0 bases and J lost 2; bases outside the gene matches: 4. Per the germline V gene, CDR1 is SGHNT and CDR2 is YYREEE (reference sequence). This clonotype was obtained from a man aged 18 to 29 in good health. The gene calls are TRBV5-4 and TRBJ2-7; 8 bases line up with TRBD2. The specimen was naive CD4+ T cells sorted from blood. Subset meaning: CD45RA+ positively selected. The CDR3 DNA is TGTGCCAGCAGCTTGGCGGGAGGGTCCGCCTACGAGCAGTACTTC. It specifies CASSLAGGSAYEQYF.